The 3 T cell receptor beta chains below were found in one sample sequenced in a study of OX40 agonist ivuxolimab in advanced cancers. Receptor libraries were prepared by the immunoSEQ multiplex PCR assay. TCRdb took this table from immuneACCESS and kept in-frame rearrangements with V and J called. Such tables lack part of the clones; where checked against another copy, unresolved V genes explain under half of the gap, and the rest is unexplained. In this sample the table shows approximately 62,000 clones, roughly 86% of which occur a single time. About 5% of the sample lies in the top ten. This sample comprised CD4+ or CD8+ T cells sorted from blood, obtained in a trial of the OX40 agonist ivuxolimab. All receptors come from an adult with an advanced solid tumor such as melanoma, head and neck, liver or kidney cancer.

The V gene is TRBV11-3, the J gene TRBJ2-2; D call uncertain. The length of the CDR3 is 15 residues. Germline V gene data show CDR1 as SGHNT and CDR2 as YENEEA. V shed 5 bases and J shed 2 bases, with 12 bases lying between them. The CDR3, as DNA: TGTGCCAGCAGCCTCGGGCCTACCAACACCGGGGAGCTGTTTTTT. This gives the protein CASSLGPTNTGELFF.

The V and J genes are TRBV21-1 and TRBJ2-3; the table names TRBD2, a call not compared with the DNA. TRBV21-1 is noted as a pseudogene. The CDR3 length is 17 residues. CDR3 region: CASSKPRAGGFWDTQYF. CDR3 coding DNA: TGTGCCAGCAGCAAACCCCGTGCGGGAGGGTTCTGGGATACGCAGTATTTT.

The CDR3 DNA follows: TGTGCCAGCACCCTCCAGGTACACTACGAGCAGTACTTC. Its protein product is CASTLQVHYEQYF. V usage is TRBV11-2 and J usage is TRBJ2-7; no reliable D call. Germline CDR1 SGHAT, CDR2 FQNNGV. V lost 7 bases and J 3 bases, leaving 13 bases between the germline ends. CDR3 size: 13 residues. Using reference TRBV11-2 and TRBJ2-7 for the parts outside the CDR3, the full variable domain is EAGVAQSPRYKIIEKRQSVAFWCNPISGHATLYWYQQILGQGPKLLIQFQNNGVVDDSQLPKDRFSAERLKGVDSTLKIQPAKLEDSAVYLCASTLQVHYEQYFGPGTRLTVT.